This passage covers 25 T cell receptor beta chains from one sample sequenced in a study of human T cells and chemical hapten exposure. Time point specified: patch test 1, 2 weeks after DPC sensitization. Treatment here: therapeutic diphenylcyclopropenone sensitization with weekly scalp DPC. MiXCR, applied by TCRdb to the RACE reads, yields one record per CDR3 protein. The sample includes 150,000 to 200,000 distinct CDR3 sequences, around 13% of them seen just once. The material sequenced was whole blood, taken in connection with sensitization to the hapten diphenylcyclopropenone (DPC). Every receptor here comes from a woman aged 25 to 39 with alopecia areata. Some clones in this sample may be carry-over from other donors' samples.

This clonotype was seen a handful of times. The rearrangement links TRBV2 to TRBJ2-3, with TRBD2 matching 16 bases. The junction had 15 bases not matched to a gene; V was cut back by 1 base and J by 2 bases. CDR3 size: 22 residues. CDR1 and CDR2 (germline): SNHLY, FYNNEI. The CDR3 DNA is TGTGCCAGCAGTGAAGATGTCCCGGGACTAGCGGGAGGGCCGCCCGACACAGATACGCAGTATTTT. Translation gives CASSEDVPGLAGGPPDTDTQYF.

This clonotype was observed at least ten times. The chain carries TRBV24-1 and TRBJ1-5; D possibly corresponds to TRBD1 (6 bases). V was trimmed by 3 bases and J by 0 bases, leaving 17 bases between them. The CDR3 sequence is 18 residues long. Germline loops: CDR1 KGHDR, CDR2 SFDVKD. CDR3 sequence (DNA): TGTGCCACCAGTGATCACCCCCGGGGGCCCCATAGCAATCAGCCCCAGCATTTT. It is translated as CATSDHPRGPHSNQPQHF.

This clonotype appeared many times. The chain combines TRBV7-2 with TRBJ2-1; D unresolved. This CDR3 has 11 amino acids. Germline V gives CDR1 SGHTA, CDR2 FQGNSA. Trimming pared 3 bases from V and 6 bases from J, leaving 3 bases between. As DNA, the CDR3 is TGTGCCAGCAGCTTCTCCAATGAGCAGTTCTTC. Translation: CASSFSNEQFF.

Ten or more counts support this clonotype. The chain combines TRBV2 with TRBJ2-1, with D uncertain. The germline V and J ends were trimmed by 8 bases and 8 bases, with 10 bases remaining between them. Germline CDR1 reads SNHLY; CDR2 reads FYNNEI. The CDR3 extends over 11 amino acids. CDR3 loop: CASAASHEQFF. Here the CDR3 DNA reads TGTGCCAGCGCGGCCAGCCATGAGCAGTTCTTC.

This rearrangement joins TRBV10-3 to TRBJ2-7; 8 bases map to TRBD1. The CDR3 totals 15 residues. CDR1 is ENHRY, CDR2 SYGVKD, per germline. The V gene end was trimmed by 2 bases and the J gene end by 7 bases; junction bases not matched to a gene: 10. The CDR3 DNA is TGTGCCATCAGTGAGCGAGGGGGACAGGCTGGGGAGCAGTACTTC. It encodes CAISERGGQAGEQYF.

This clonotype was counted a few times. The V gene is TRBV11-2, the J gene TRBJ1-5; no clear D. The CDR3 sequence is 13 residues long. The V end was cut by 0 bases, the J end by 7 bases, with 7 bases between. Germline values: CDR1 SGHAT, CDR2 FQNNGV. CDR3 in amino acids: CASSLDLRQPQHF. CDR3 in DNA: TGTGCCAGCAGCTTAGATCTCCGGCAGCCCCAGCATTTT.

The CDR3 spells CASSPRGGTGNYGYTF. The CDR3 nucleotides are TGTGCCAGCAGTCCAAGGGGGGGAACAGGGAACTATGGCTACACCTTC. The chain recombines TRBV2 with TRBJ1-2, with D possibly TRBD1 on 6 matching bases. Germline V gene lookup returns CDR1 SNHLY and CDR2 FYNNEI. This CDR3 is built from 16 residues. The V end was cut by 5 bases, the J end by 2 bases, with 18 bases between. The whole variable domain, remainder taken from reference TRBV2 and TRBJ1-2, is EPEVTQTPSHQVTQMGQEVILRCVPISNHLYFYWYRQILGQKVEFLVSFYNNEISEKSEIFDDQFSVERPDGSNFTLKIRSTKLEDSAMYFCASSPRGGTGNYGYTFGSGTRLTVV.

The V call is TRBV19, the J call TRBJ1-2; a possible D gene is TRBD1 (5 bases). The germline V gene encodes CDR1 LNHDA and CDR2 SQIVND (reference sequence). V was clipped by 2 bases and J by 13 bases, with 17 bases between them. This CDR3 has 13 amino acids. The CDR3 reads CASSIPPGTASTF. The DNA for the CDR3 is TGTGCCAGTAGTATACCCCCCGGGACCGCGAGCACCTTC.

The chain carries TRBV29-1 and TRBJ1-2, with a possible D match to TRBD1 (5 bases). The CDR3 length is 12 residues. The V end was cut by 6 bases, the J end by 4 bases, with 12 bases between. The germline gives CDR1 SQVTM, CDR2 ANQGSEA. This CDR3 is CSVSREVYGYTF. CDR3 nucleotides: TGCAGCGTGAGCAGGGAGGTCTATGGCTACACCTTC.

The CDR3 region has the DNA TGTGCCAGCAGTTACTCTAAAGAGCAGTTCTTC. Its protein is CASSYSKEQFF. The chain joins TRBV6-2 or TRBV6-3 to TRBJ2-1; D is unclear. With 0 bases removed from V and 10 bases from J, the gap between germline ends came to 4 bases. The CDR3 is 11 residues long. Germline assignment: CDR1 MNHEY and CDR2 SVGEGT.

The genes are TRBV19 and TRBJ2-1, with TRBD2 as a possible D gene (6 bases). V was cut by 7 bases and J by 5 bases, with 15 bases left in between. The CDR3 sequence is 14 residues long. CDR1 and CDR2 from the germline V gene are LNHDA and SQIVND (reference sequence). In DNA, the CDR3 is TGTGCCAGTACTTGGGACTCAGGTCACAATGAGCAGTTCTTC. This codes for CASTWDSGHNEQFF.

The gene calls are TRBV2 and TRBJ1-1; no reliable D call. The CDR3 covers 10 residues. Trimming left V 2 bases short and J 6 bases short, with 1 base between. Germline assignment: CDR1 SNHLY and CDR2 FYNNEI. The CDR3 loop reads CASSEPEAFF. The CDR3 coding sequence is TGTGCCAGCAGTGAACCTGAAGCTTTCTTT.

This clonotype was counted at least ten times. DNA of the CDR3: TGTGCCAGTAGTATATCGGGACTAGCGGGATTTGAGCAGTTCTTC. Its translation: CASSISGLAGFEQFF. The V gene is TRBV19, the J gene TRBJ2-1; 13 bases are a match to TRBD2. The CDR3 has 15 amino acids. With 2 bases clipped from V and 9 bases from J, the junction kept 4 bases outside the gene matches. Germline CDR1 is LNHDA and CDR2 is SQIVND (reference sequence).

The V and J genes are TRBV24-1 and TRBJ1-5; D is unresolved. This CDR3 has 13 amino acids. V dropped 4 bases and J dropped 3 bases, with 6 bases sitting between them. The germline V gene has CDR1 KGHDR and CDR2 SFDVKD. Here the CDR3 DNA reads TGTGCCACCAGTGAGAACCCCAATCAGCCCCAGCATTTT. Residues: CATSENPNQPQHF.

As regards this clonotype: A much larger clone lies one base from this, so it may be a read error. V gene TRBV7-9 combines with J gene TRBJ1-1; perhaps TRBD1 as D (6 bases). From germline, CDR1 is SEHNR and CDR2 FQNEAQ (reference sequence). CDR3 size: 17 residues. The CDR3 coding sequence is TGTGCCAGCAGTTCACCCGCGACAGGACGATTGAACACTGAAGCTTACTTT. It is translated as CASSSPATGRLNTEAYF. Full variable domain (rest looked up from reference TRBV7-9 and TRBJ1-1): DTGVSQNPRHKITKRGQNVTFRCDPISEHNRLYWYRQTLGQGPEFLTYFQNEAQLEKSRLLSDRFSAERPKGSFSTLEIQRTEQGDSAMYLCASSSPATGRLNTEAYFGQGTRLTVV.

The CDR3 is CAISDGDRSGYTF. The DNA for the CDR3 is TGTGCCATCAGTGATGGGGATCGGAGTGGCTACACCTTC. The chain uses TRBV10-3 and TRBJ1-2; D remains ambiguous. The CDR3 is 13 amino acids. Between the trimmed V and J ends, which lost 3 bases and 7 bases, there was a span of 12 bases. Looked up from germline, CDR1 is ENHRY and CDR2 is SYGVKD.

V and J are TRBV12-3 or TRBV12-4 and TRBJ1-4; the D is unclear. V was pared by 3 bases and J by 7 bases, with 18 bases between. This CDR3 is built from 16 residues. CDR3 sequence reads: CASSFSGVMTGEKLFF. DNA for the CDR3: TGTGCCAGCAGTTTCTCCGGTGTGATGACTGGTGAAAAACTGTTTTTT.

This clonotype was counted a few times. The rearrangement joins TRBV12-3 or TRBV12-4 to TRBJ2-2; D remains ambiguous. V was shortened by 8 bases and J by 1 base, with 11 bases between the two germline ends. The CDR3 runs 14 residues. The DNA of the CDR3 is TGTGCCAGCTTGGAGACTCTGAACACCGGGGAGCTGTTTTTT. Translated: CASLETLNTGELFF.

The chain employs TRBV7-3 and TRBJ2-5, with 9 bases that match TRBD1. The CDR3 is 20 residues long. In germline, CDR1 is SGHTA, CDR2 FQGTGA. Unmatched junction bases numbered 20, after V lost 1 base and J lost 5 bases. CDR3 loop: CASSLNPPPPTGQGYETQYF. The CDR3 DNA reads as TGTGCCAGCAGCTTAAACCCTCCCCCCCCAACGGGACAGGGCTACGAGACCCAGTACTTC.

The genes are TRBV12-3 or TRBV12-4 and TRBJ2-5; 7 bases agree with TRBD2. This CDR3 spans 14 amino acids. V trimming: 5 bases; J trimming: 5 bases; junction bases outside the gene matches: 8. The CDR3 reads CASSSPTSVETQYF. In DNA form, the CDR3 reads TGTGCCAGCAGTAGCCCAACTAGCGTCGAGACCCAGTACTTC.

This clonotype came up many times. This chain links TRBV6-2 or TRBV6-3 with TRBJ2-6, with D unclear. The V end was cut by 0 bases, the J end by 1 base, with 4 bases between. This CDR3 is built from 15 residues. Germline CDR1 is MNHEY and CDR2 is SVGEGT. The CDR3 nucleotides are TGTGCCAGCAGTTACTCGAGTTCTGGGGCCAACGTCCTGACTTTC. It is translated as CASSYSSSGANVLTF.

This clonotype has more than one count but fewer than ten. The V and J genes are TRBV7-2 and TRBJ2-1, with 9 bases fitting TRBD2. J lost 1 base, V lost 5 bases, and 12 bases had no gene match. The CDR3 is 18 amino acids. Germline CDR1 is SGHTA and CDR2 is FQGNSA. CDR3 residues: CASSTQSGLAASYNEQFF. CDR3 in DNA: TGTGCCAGCAGCACCCAGTCGGGACTAGCAGCGTCCTACAATGAGCAGTTCTTC.

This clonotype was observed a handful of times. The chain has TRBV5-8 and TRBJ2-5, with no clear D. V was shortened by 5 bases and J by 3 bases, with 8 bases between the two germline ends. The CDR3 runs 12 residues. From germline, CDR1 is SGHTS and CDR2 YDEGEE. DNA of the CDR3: TGTGCCAGCAGGATTAGGGAAGAGACCCAGTACTTC. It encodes CASRIREETQYF.

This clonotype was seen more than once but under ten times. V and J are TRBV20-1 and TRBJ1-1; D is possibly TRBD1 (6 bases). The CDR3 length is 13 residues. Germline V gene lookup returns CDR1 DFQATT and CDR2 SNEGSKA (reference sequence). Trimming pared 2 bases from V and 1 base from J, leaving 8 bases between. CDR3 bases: TGCAGTGCTAGACCAGGGGAGAACACTGAAGCTTTCTTT. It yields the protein CSARPGENTEAFF.

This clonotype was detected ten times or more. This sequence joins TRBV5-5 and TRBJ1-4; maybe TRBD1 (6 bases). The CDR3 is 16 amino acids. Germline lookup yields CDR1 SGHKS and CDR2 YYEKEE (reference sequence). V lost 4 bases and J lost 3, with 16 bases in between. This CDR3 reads CASSVAEGVSNEKLFF. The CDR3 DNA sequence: TGTGCCAGCAGCGTCGCTGAGGGGGTTTCTAATGAAAAACTGTTTTTT.